The 8 T cell receptor beta chains given below trace back to one sample, sequenced in a study of T cell repertoires in cytomegalovirus infection. These TCRs are of unknown antigen specificity. A single record per CDR3 protein comes from TCRdb applying MiXCR to the reads. Of approximately 770,000 distinct CDR3 sequences in the sample, roughly 28% are singletons; the top ten hold around 13%. Sequenced here: cultured CD8+ T cells from PBMCs, sampled from culture after CMV antigen stimulation. The receptors shown here come from a human donor in good health (CMV status not recorded). Some clones in this sample may be carry-over from other donors' samples.

A remark on this clonotype: Germline and junction disagree at one end, which may indicate a read error. The chain uses TRBV11-2 and TRBJ1-5; TRBD1 matches 8 bases. The CDR3 is 14 residues long. Germline loops: CDR1 SGHAT, CDR2 FQNNGV. For the CDR3, the DNA is TGTGCCAGCAGCTTAGTACCGGGGACAGGCCCTTTGAATTTT. Translation gives CASSLVPGTGPLNF.

This clonotype was counted ten times or more. This chain connects TRBV12-3 or TRBV12-4 to TRBJ2-2; TRBD2 agrees at 8 bases. The V gene end was trimmed by 6 bases and the J gene end by 4 bases; junction bases not matched to a gene: 16. The CDR3 loop spans 18 amino acids. This chain's CDR3 is CASSPTSGSYRGTGELFF. In nucleotides, the CDR3 is TGTGCCAGCAGCCCCACTAGCGGTTCTTACCGGGGCACCGGGGAGCTGTTTTTT.

This chain connects TRBV19 to TRBJ2-2; 11 bases align to TRBD2. The CDR3 loop spans 15 amino acids. Germline values: CDR1 LNHDA, CDR2 SQIVND (reference sequence). The J segment lost 4 bases and the V segment lost 5 bases, leaving 3 bases of the junction unmatched. The CDR3 spells CASSAGTSGTGELFF. The CDR3, as DNA: TGTGCCAGTAGTGCCGGGACTAGCGGCACCGGGGAGCTGTTTTTT.

This clonotype was recorded at least ten times. The chain employs TRBV7-2 and TRBJ2-1, with D perhaps matching TRBD1 (6 bases). V shed 1 base and J shed 6 bases, with 19 bases lying between them. Germline loops: CDR1 SGHTA, CDR2 FQGNSA. The CDR3 is made up of 17 amino acids. CDR3 amino acids: CASSLEGRGSLFNEQFF. The CDR3 coding sequence is TGTGCCAGCAGCTTAGAGGGCAGGGGAAGTCTATTCAATGAGCAGTTCTTC.

This clonotype was observed at least ten times. This rearrangement joins TRBV5-6 to TRBJ2-7, with a weak D call TRBD2 (5 bases). Germline V gives CDR1 SGHDT, CDR2 YYEEEE. V was pared by 5 bases and J by 3 bases, with 21 bases between. This CDR3 is built from 16 residues. CDR3 region: CASSSPPPSLHYEQYF. DNA of the CDR3: TGTGCCAGCAGTTCCCCTCCTCCTAGCCTCCACTACGAGCAGTACTTC.

This clonotype was detected a few times. The V and J genes are TRBV6-2 or TRBV6-3 and TRBJ2-7; 11 nucleotides align to TRBD2. Looked up from germline, CDR1 is MNHEY and CDR2 is SVGEGT. The CDR3 runs to 15 residues. V lost 7 bases to trimming and J lost 3 bases; unmatched junction nucleotides: 8. This chain's CDR3 is CASTFGTSGNYEQYV. DNA for the CDR3: TGTGCCAGCACCTTCGGGACTAGCGGAAACTACGAGCAGTACGTC.

The rearrangement uses TRBV11-1 and TRBJ2-2, with 9 bases that match TRBD2. The CDR3 covers 15 residues. Germline V CDR1 and CDR2: SGHAT, FQDESV (reference sequence). V lost 7 bases and J lost 5; bases outside the gene matches: 8. CDR3 protein: CASTGNSGGTGELFF. DNA for the CDR3: TGTGCCAGCACTGGGAATAGCGGGGGAACCGGGGAGCTGTTTTTT.

In this sample, this clonotype turned up a few times. The V gene is TRBV27, the J gene TRBJ1-1; D remains unclear. This CDR3 spans 14 amino acids. Germline V gene sequence: CDR1 MNHEY, CDR2 SMNVEV (reference sequence). V lost 1 base and J lost 5, with 11 bases in between. CDR3 sequence reads: CASSLWQLSTEAFF. CDR3 coding DNA: TGTGCCAGCAGTTTATGGCAGCTTTCAACTGAAGCTTTCTTT.